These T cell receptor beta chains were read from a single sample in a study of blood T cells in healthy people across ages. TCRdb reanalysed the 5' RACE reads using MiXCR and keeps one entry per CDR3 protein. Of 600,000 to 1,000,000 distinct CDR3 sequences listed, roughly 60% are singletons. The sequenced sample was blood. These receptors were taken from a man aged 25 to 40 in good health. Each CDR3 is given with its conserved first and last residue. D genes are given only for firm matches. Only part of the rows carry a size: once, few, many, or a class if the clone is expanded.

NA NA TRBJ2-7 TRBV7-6 CASSLVEGTYEQYF TGTGCCAGCAGCTTAGTTGAGGGTACCTACGAGCAGTACTTC
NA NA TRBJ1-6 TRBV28 CASSLGGSYNSPLHF TGTGCCAGCAGTTTGGGAGGGTCCTATAATTCACCCCTCCACTTT
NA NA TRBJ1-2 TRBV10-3 CAISAGGRNYGYTF TGTGCCATCAGTGCCGGGGGCCGAAACTATGGCTACACCTTC
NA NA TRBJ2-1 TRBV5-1 CASSLARPPLNEQFF TGCGCCAGCAGCTTGGCCCGGCCCCCGTTGAATGAGCAGTTCTTC
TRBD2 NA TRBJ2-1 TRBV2 CASSVRTSGDNEQFF TGTGCCAGCAGTGTGAGGACTAGCGGGGACAATGAGCAGTTCTTC
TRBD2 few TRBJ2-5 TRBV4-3 CASSQGRRTGGETQYF TGCGCCAGCAGCCAAGGGAGACGGACGGGAGGCGAGACCCAGTACTTC
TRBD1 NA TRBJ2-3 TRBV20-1 CSAEDRVADTQYF TGCAGTGCGGAGGACAGGGTGGCCGATACGCAGTATTTT
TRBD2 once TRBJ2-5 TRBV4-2 CASSQDGGRAGAQYF TGTGCCAGCAGCCAAGATGGGGGGAGGGCTGGGGCCCAGTACTTC
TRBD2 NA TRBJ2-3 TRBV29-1 CSASGRGTDTQYF TGCAGCGCAAGCGGGAGGGGCACAGATACGCAGTATTTT
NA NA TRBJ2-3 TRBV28 CASMAAGNTDTQYF TGTGCCAGCATGGCGGCGGGCAACACAGATACGCAGTATTTT
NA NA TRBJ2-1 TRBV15 CATSLTSGTRGLFF TGTGCCACCAGCCTAACCTCCGGGACCAGAGGTCTGTTCTTC
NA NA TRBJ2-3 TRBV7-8 CAGSREAGAPDTQYF TGTGCCGGCAGCAGAGAGGCAGGGGCCCCAGATACGCAGTATTTT
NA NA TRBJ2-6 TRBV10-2 CASMGRPSSGANVLTF TGCGCCAGCATGGGCCGGCCGAGCTCTGGGGCCAACGTCCTGACTTTC
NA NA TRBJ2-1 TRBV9 CASSVKGDNEQFF TGTGCCAGCAGCGTAAAGGGAGACAATGAGCAGTTCTTC
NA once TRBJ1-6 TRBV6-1 CATTLRTETPLHF TGTGCCACCACCCTTAGGACAGAAACACCCCTCCACTTT
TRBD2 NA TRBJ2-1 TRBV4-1 CASSPSLAGGSCNEQFF TGCGCCAGCAGCCCCTCTTTAGCGGGAGGCTCCTGCAATGAGCAGTTCTTC
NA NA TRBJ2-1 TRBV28 CASHSFLQLVSNEQFF TGTGCCAGCCATTCATTCCTCCAGCTGGTTTCGAATGAGCAGTTCTTC
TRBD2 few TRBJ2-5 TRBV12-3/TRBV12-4 CASSDLREMAWKQYF TGTGCCAGCAGCGATCTGCGGGAGATGGCTTGGAAGCAGTACTTC
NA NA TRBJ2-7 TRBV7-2 CASSRDNYEQYF TGTGCCAGCAGCAGGGACAACTACGAGCAGTACTTC
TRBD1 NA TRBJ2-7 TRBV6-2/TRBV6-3 CASSRDSTYEQYF TGTGCCAGCAGTCGGGACAGTACTTACGAGCAGTACTTC
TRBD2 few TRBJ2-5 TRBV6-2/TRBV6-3 CASSRQWTREETQYF TGTGCCAGCAGTCGGCAATGGACTAGGGAGGAGACCCAGTACTTC
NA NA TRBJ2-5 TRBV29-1 CSVSQGGTETQYF TGCAGCGTTTCCCAGGGTGGGACGGAGACCCAGTACTTC
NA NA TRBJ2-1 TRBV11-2 CASSLGLGIGNEQFF TGTGCCAGCAGCTTAGGACTAGGGATAGGAAATGAGCAGTTCTTC
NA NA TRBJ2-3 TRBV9 CASSAFVEGTQYF TGTGCCAGCAGCGCGTTTGTAGAAGGTACGCAGTATTTT
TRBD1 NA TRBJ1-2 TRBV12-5 CASGLAPDRGGGYTF TGTGCTAGTGGTTTGGCACCGGACAGGGGAGGTGGCTACACCTTC
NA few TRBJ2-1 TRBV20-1 CSASTLGRGVDNEQFF TGCAGTGCTAGTACCCTAGGGCGGGGCGTCGACAATGAGCAGTTCTTC
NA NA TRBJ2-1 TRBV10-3 CAIYTANNEQFF TGTGCCATCTATACAGCGAACAATGAGCAGTTCTTC
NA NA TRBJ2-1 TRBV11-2 CASSSRNPNEQFF TGTGCCAGCAGCTCCCGGAATCCCAATGAGCAGTTCTTC
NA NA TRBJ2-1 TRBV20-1 CSAWREASYNEQFF TGCAGTGCGTGGAGGGAAGCCTCCTACAATGAGCAGTTCTTC
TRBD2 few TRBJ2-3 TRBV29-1 CSVEGLESTDTQYF TGCAGCGTTGAGGGACTAGAGAGCACAGATACGCAGTATTTT
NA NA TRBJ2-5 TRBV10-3 CAIKASLKVGETQYF TGTGCCATCAAGGCTAGCCTAAAAGTGGGGGAGACCCAGTACTTC
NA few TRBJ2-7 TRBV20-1 CSASGRAAHEQYF TGCAGTGCTAGTGGCCGAGCTGCACACGAGCAGTACTTC
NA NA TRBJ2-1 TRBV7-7 CASSLGGSEQFF TGTGCCAGCAGCTTAGGTGGTAGTGAGCAGTTCTTC
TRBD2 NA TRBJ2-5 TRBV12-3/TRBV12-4 CASCGGVRETQYF TGTGCCAGCTGTGGGGGGGTTCGAGAGACCCAGTACTTC
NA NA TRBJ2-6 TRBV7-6 CASSLKRRIKGANVLTF TGTGCCAGCAGCTTAAAGAGGAGGATAAAGGGGGCCAACGTCCTGACTTTC
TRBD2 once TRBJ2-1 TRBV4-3 CASSQDSRRSGRAGEQFF TGCGCCAGCAGCCAAGATTCACGACGGAGCGGGAGGGCGGGTGAGCAGTTCTTC
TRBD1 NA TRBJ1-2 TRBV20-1 CSARGTGQRDLNYGYTF TGCAGTGCTAGGGGGACAGGCCAAAGAGACCTCAACTATGGCTACACCTTC
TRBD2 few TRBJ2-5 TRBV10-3 CAISKAGTSGPQETQYF TGTGCCATCAGTAAGGCCGGGACTAGCGGACCTCAAGAGACCCAGTACTTC
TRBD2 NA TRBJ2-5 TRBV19 CASSTTSGGEQYF TGTGCCAGTAGCACAACTAGCGGTGGTGAGCAGTACTTC
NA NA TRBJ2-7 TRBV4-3 CASSQDFSVREQYF TGCGCCAGCAGCCAAGACTTCTCAGTCCGCGAGCAGTACTTC
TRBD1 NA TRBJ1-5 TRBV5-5 CASSPGTAVGQPQHF TGTGCCAGCAGCCCGGGGACAGCTGTGGGTCAGCCCCAGCATTTT
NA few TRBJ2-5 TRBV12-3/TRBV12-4 CASSPLDREETQYF TGTGCCAGCAGTCCCCTTGACAGAGAAGAGACCCAGTACTTC
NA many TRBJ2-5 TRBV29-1 CSARFQETQYF TGCAGCGCCCGGTTCCAAGAGACCCAGTACTTC
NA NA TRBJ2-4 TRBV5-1 CASSSWDSGDIQYF TGCGCCAGCAGCTCCTGGGACAGCGGGGACATTCAGTACTTC
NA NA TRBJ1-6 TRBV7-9 CASSLGLVGAGVASPLHF TGTGCCAGCAGCTTAGGGCTGGTCGGGGCAGGGGTTGCGTCACCCCTCCACTTT
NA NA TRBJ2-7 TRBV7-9 CASSQIRPENEQYF TGTGCCAGCAGCCAGATTCGGCCGGAGAACGAGCAGTACTTC
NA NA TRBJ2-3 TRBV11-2 CASCPEWLPDTQYF TGTGCCAGCTGCCCTGAGTGGCTTCCAGATACGCAGTATTTT
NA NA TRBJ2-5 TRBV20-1 CSAEFSKQETQYF TGCAGTGCTGAGTTCAGTAAACAAGAGACCCAGTACTTC
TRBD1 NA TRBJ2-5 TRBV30 CAWIDRGLGETQYF TGTGCCTGGATAGACAGGGGTCTTGGGGAGACCCAGTACTTC
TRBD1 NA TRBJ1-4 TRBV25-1 CASRTGRSTNEKLFF TGTGCCAGCCGGACAGGGAGGTCAACTAATGAAAAACTGTTTTTT
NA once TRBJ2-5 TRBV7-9 CASSHWGNETQYF TGTGCCAGCAGTCATTGGGGGAATGAGACCCAGTACTTC
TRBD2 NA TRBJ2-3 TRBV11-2 CASRAPGGDTQYF TGTGCCAGCAGGGCCCCGGGAGGAGATACGCAGTATTTT
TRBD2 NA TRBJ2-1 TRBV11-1 CASSPRLAGSNEQFF TGTGCCAGCAGCCCAAGACTAGCGGGATCGAATGAGCAGTTCTTC